The table lists the clone carrying this T cell receptor beta chain with a few counts. Its antigen remains unidentified. This sample is drawn from a study of T-cell reconstitution after alpha-beta-depleted transplantation in children. Study findings and constraints: Alpha-beta T cells present about two months after transplant were reported to originate from several hundred expanded graft clones.

Researchers prepared the TCRbeta library using unique molecular identifiers, the study reports. TCRdb reprocessed the PCR reads via MiXCR and lists one record per CDR3 protein. The profile shows roughly 160,000 distinct CDR3 sequences, around 10% of them singletons. CDR3 length: 17 residues. V gave up 5 bases and J gave up 13 bases, with 27 bases separating them. Germline CDR1 reads MDHEN; CDR2 reads SYDVKM. The chain is built from TRBV28 and TRBJ1-6; possibly TRBD1 for D (5 bases). This specimen was PBMCs, taken before TCRalphabeta/CD19-depleted stem cell transplant. This clonotype was sampled from a boy aged 2-15 years with acute myeloid leukemia, due to receive a stem cell transplant. The CDR3 bases are TGTGCCAGCAGTGTAGGGACTGGGGAGTTCATGCGGCTGCCCCTCCACTTT. Encoded protein: CASSVGTGEFMRLPLHF.